A single count supports the clone carrying this T cell receptor beta chain. This sample is drawn from a study of blood T cell repertoires in COVID-19. Study details: T cells, B-cell-depleted T cells, or PBMCs supplied cDNA or gDNA.

V lost 7 bases and J lost 2, with 11 bases in between. CDR1 and CDR2 (germline): MNHEY, SVGAGI. This CDR3 has 13 amino acids. How the authors handled the data: How many nucleated cells were present was estimated from reference gene primer amplification. Clones were read by immunoSEQ multiplex PCR, and TCRdb kept only the in-frame ones, dropping some. That table supplies the V and J calls and clone size; D and trimming were determined from the DNA. The sample carries more than 300,000 clones, around 83% recorded once. The sequenced sample was peripheral blood. The chain links TRBV6-5 to TRBJ1-2; D is undetermined. The sequence derives from a woman in her forties or fifties with acute or convalescent COVID-19. CDR3 nucleotides: TGTGCCAGCACAGCCAGGTCCAACTATGGCTACACCTTC. Amino acids: CASTARSNYGYTF.